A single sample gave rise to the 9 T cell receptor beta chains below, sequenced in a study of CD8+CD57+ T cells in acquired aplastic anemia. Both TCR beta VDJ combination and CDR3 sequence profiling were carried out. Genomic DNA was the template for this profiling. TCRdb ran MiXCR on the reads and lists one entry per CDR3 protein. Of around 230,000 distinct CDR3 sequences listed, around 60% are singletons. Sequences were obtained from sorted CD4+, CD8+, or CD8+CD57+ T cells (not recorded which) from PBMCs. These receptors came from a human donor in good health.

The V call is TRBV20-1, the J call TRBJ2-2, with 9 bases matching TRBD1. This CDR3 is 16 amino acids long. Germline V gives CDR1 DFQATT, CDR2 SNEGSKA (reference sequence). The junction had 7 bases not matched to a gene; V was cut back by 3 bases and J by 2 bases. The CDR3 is CSASSLGQGNTGELFF. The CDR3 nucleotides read TGCAGTGCTAGCAGTCTGGGACAGGGTAACACCGGGGAGCTGTTTTTT.

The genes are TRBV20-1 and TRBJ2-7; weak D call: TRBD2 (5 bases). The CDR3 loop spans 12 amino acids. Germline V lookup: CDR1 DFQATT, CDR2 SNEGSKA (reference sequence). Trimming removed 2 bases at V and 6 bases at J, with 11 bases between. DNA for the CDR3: TGCAGTGCTAGACCCGGGGAAGTCGAGCAGTACTTC. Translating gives CSARPGEVEQYF.

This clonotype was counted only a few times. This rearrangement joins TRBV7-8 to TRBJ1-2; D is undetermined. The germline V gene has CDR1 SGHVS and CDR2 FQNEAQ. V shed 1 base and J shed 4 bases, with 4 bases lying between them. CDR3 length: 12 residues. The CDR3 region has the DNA TGTGCCAGCAGCTTAGATCCCTATGGCTACACCTTC. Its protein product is CASSLDPYGYTF. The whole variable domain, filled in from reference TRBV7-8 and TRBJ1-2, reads GAGVSQSPRYKVAKRGQDVALRCDPISGHVSLFWYQQALGQGPEFLTYFQNEAQLDKSGLPSDRFFAERPEGSVSTLKIQRTQQEDSAVYLCASSLDPYGYTFGSGTRLTVV.

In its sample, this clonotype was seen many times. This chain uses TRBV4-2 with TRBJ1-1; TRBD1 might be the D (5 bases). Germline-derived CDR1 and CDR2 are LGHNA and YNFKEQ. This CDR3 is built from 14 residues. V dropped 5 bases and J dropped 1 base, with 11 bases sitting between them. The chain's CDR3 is CASSSGTANTEAFF. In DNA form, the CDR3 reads TGTGCCAGCAGCTCCGGGACGGCGAACACTGAAGCTTTCTTT.

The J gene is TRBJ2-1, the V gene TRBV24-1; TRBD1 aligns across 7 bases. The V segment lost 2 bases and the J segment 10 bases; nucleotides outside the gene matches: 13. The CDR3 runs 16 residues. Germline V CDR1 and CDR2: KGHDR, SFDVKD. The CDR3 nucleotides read TGTGCCACCAGTGATTCGACGAAGGGGGCACTTGAGGAGCAGTTCTTC. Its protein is CATSDSTKGALEEQFF.

The CDR3 sequence: CATSRDLVGGYEQYF. The CDR3 bases are TGTGCCACCAGCAGAGATTTGGTAGGGGGCTACGAGCAGTACTTC. This chain uses TRBV15 with TRBJ2-7; D might be TRBD1 (6 bases). CDR3 length: 15 residues. CDR1 is LNHNV and CDR2 is YYDKDF in the germline V gene (reference sequence). V was shortened by 0 bases and J by 3 bases, with 12 bases between the two germline ends.

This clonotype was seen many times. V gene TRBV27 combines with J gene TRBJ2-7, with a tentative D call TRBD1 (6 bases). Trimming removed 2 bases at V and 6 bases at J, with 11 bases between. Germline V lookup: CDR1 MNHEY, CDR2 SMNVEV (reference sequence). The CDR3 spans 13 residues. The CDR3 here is CASSLGQLSEQYF. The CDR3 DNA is TGTGCCAGCAGTTTAGGACAGCTAAGCGAGCAGTACTTC.

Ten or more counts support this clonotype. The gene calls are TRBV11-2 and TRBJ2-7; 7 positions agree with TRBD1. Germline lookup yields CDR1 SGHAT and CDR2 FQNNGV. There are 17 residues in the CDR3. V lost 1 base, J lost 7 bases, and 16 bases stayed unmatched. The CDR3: CASSLARGTDLLGEQYF. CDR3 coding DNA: TGTGCCAGCAGCTTAGCCAGGGGGACGGACCTTCTGGGGGAGCAGTACTTC.

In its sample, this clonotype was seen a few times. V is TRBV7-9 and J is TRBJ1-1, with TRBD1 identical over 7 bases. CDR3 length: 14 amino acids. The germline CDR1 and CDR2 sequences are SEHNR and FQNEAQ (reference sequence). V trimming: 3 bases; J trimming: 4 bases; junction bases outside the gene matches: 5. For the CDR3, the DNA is TGTGCCAGCAGCTTTTCGACAGGGATCACTGAAGCTTTCTTT. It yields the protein CASSFSTGITEAFF.